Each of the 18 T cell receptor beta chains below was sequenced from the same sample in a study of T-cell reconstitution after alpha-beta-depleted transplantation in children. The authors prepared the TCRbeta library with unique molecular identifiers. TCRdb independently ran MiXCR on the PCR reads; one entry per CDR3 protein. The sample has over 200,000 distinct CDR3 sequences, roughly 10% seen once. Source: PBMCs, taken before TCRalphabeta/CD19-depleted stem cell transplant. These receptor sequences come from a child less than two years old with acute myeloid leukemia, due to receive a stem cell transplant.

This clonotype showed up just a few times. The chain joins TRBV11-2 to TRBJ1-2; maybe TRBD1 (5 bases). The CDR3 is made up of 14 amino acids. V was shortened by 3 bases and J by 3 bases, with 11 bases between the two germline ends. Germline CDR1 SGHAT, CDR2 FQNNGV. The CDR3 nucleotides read TGTGCCAGCAGCTTCAGGGAGGGAGACTATGGCTACACCTTC. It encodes CASSFREGDYGYTF.

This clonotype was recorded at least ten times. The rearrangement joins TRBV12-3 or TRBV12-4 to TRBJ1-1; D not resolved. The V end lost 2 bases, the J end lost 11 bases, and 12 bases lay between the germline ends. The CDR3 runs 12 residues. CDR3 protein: CASSLMSVKAFF. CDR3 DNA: TGTGCCAGCAGTTTAATGAGCGTTAAGGCTTTCTTT.

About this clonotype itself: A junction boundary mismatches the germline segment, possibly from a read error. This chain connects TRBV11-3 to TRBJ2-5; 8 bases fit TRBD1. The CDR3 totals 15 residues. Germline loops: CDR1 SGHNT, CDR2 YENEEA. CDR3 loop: CASSSEGQAQQTQYF. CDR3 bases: TGTGCCAGCAGCTCCGAGGGACAGGCCCAACAGACCCAGTACTTC.

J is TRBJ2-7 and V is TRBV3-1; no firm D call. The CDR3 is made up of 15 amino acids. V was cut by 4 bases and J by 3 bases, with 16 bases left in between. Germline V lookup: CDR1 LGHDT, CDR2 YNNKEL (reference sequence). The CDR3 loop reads CASSRPIIDFYEQYF. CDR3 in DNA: TGTGCCAGCAGCCGACCGATTATTGACTTCTACGAGCAGTACTTC.

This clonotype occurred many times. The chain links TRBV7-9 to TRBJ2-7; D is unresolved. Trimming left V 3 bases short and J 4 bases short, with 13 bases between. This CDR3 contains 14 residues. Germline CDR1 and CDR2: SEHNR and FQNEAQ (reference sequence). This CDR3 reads CASSFGQVSYEQYF. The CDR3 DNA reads TGTGCCAGCAGCTTTGGGCAGGTGTCGTACGAGCAGTACTTC.

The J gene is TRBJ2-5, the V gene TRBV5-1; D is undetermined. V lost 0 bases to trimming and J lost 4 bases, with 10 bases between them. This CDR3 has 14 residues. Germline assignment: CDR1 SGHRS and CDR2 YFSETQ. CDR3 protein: CASSLAARVETQYF. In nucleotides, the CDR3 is TGCGCCAGCAGCTTGGCCGCTAGAGTAGAGACCCAGTACTTC.

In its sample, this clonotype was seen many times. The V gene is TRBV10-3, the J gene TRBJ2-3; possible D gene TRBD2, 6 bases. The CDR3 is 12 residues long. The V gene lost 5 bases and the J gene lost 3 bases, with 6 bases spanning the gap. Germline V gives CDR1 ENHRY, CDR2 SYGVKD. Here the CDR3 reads CAISSGTDTQYF. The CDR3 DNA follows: TGTGCCATCAGTAGCGGGACAGATACGCAGTATTTT.

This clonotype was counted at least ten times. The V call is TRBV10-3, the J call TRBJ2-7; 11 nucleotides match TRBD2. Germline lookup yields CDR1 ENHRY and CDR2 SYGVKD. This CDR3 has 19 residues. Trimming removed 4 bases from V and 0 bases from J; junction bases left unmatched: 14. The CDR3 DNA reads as TGTGCCATCAGTGGCCAAGGCCAAACCGGGACTAGCGGCTCCTACGAGCAGTACTTC. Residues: CAISGQGQTGTSGSYEQYF.

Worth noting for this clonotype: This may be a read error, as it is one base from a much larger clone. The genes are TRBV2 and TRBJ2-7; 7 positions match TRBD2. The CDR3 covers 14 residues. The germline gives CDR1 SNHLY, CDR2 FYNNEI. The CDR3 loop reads CASSVQGGDYELYF. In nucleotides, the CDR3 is TGTGCCAGCAGTGTTCAGGGAGGGGACTACGAGCTGTACTTC.

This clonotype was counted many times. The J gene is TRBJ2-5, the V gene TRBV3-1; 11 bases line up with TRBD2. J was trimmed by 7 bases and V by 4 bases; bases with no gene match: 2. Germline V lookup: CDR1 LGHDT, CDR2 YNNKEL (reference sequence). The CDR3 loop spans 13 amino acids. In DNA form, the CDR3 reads TGTGCCAGCAGCCTTGGGACTAGCGGGACCCAGTACTTC. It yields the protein CASSLGTSGTQYF.

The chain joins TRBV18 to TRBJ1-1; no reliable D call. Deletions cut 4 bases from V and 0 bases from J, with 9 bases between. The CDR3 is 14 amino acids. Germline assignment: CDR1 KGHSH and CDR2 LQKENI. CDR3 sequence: CASSLAAMNTEAFF. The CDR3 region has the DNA TGTGCCAGCTCACTGGCAGCCATGAACACTGAAGCTTTCTTT. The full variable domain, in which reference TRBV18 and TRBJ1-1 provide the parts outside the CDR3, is NAGVMQNPRHLVRRRGQEARLRCSPMKGHSHVYWYRQLPEEGLKFMVYLQKENIIDESGMPKERFSAEFPKEGPSILRIQQVVRGDSAAYFCASSLAAMNTEAFFGQGTRLTVV.

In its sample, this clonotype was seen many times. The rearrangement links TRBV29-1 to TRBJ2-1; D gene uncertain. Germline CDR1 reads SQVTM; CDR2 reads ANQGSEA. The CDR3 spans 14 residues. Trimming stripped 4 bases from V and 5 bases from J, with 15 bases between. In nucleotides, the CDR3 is TGCAGCGTTGGGGAACCGGGTCGAAACAATGAGCAGTTCTTC. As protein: CSVGEPGRNNEQFF.

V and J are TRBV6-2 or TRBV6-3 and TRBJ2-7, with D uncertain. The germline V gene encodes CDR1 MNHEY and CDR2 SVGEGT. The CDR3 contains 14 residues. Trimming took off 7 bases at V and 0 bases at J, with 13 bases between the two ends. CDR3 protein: CASTLVDPSYEQYF. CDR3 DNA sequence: TGTGCCAGCACTCTCGTCGATCCCTCCTACGAGCAGTACTTC.

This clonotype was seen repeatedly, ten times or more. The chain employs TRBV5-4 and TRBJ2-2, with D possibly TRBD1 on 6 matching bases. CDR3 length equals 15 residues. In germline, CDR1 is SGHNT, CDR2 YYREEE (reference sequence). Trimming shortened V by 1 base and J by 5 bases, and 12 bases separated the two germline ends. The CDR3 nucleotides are TGTGCCAGCAGCTTGAGCAGGGGTGGTACCGGGGAGCTGTTTTTT. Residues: CASSLSRGGTGELFF.

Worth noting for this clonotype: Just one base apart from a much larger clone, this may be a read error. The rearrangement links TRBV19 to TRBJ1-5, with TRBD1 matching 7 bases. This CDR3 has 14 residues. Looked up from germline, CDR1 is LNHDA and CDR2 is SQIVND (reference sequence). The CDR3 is CASSPQGGYQPRHF. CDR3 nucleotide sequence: TGTGCCAGTAGTCCCCAGGGGGGTTATCAGCCCCGGCATTTT.

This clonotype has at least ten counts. CDR3 coding DNA: TGTGCCAGCAGTAAGGGACAGGGGAATTCACCCCTCCACTTT. Translation gives CASSKGQGNSPLHF. The chain joins TRBV12-3 or TRBV12-4 to TRBJ1-6; 10 bases are shared with TRBD1. The CDR3 loop spans 14 amino acids. With V trimmed by 5 bases and J by 7 bases, 2 bases remained unmatched.

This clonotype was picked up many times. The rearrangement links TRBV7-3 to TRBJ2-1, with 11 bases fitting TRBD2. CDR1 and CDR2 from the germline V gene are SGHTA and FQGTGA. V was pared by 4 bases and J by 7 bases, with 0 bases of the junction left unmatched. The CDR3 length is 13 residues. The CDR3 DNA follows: TGTGCCAGCAGCTGGACTAGCGGGAATGAGCAGTTCTTC. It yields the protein CASSWTSGNEQFF.

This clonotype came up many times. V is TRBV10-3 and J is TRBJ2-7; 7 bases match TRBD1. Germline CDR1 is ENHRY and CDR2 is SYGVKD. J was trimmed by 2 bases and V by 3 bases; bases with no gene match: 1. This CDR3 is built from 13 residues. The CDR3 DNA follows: TGTGCCATCAGTGAAGACAGGGCCTACGAGCAGTACTTC. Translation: CAISEDRAYEQYF.